This T cell receptor (beta chain) stems from a study of tumor-infiltrating lymphocytes in primary liver carcinoma. Study-level findings and limits: Among the pair types, tumor region pairs showed more overlap than tumor-adjacent and tumor-blood pairs.

Note on this clonotype: Its antigen remains unidentified. The conserved closing phenylalanine or tryptophan is absent in this CDR3, likely reflecting a read error. The limits of the CDR3 on the DNA are not certain, so only TCRdb's listed CDR3 is given.

Unsorted bulk tissue, about 17-34 mg of it, served as the source for co-extraction of RNA and DNA. Five separate regions were sampled from each tumor. A constant-region primer served to make TCR beta cDNA from about 500 ng total RNA. A slightly modified ARM-PCR protocol with three nested multiplex PCR rounds produced these TCR beta libraries. The opening two PCR rounds, ten to eleven cycles each, paired TRBV1-TRBV30 forward primers with a C-beta reverse primer. One entry per CDR3 protein, called by TCRdb with MiXCR from the multiplex PCR reads. The repertoire holds around 120,000 distinct CDR3 sequences, with approximately 70% as singletons. Both ends counted, the CDR3 spans 15 residues. Germline loops: CDR1 WNHNN, CDR2 SYGVQD (reference sequence).

This chain connects TRBV10-1 to TRBJ2-1; the table gives TRBD1 as D, unverified against the DNA. This receptor was taken from a woman between 55 and 75 years old with primary liver carcinoma and hepatitis B virus infection. Material for sequencing was liver tumor tissue from sampling region 1. The subset is: tumor region T1, superior pole. CDR3 in amino acids: CASSEGSGWTRLKFL.